The 30 T cell receptor beta chains listed next were all sequenced from one sample in a study of T cells in Graves' hyperthyroidism and ophthalmopathy. The CDR3 regions of TCR beta were amplified from RNA transcripts. Primed by the HTBI set, a first-round RT-PCR was run on the TCR CDR3. TCRdb re-called the multiplex PCR reads with MiXCR, one entry per CDR3 protein. Altogether a few hundred thousand distinct CDR3 sequences are present, 35% to 55% being singletons, with the ten largest covering approximately 7.5%. What was sequenced was peripheral blood or thyroid tissue (not recorded which). The origin of the receptors is a woman aged 18-29 years with Graves' hyperthyroidism.

This clonotype has at least ten counts. This chain uses TRBV19 with TRBJ1-5, with 10 bases lining up with TRBD1. The J segment lost 5 bases and the V segment lost 7 bases, leaving 8 bases of the junction unmatched. Germline V gene sequence: CDR1 LNHDA, CDR2 SQIVND (reference sequence). CDR3 size: 15 residues. CDR3 nucleotides: TGTGCCAGTACCCCCCCGGGACAGGGGTATCAGCCCCAGCATTTT. This translates into CASTPPGQGYQPQHF.

At least ten counts were recorded for this clonotype. This sequence joins TRBV2 and TRBJ2-2, with a weak D call TRBD1 (6 bases). The V gene lost 6 bases and the J gene lost 4 bases, with 9 bases spanning the gap. The CDR3 is 13 residues long. The germline gives CDR1 SNHLY, CDR2 FYNNEI. The chain's CDR3 is CASREQGTGELFF. The CDR3, as DNA: TGTGCCAGCAGAGAACAGGGCACCGGGGAGCTGTTTTTT. The complete variable domain, with remaining parts taken from reference TRBV2 and TRBJ2-2, reads EPEVTQTPSHQVTQMGQEVILRCVPISNHLYFYWYRQILGQKVEFLVSFYNNEISEKSEIFDDQFSVERPDGSNFTLKIRSTKLEDSAMYFCASREQGTGELFFGEGSRLTVL.

The rearrangement uses TRBV26 and TRBJ1-1; TRBD1 reflects the table's D call only, with no check against the DNA. TRBV26 is a documented pseudogene. The CDR3 length is 14 residues. The CDR3 DNA reads as TGTGCCAGCAGTTCCTGGACAGTGAACACTGAAGCTTTCTTT. The encoded protein is CASSSWTVNTEAFF.

The rearrangement uses TRBV29-1 and TRBJ1-2; no firm D call. The CDR3 totals 11 residues. CDR1 and CDR2 (germline): SQVTM, ANQGSEA. Here the CDR3 reads CSEAFGNGYTF. The CDR3 DNA sequence: TGCAGTGAAGCTTTTGGGAATGGCTACACCTTC.

This clonotype was recorded many times. V is TRBV20-1 and J is TRBJ1-4, with D possibly matching TRBD1 (5 bases). The CDR3 runs to 13 residues. Germline lookup yields CDR1 DFQATT and CDR2 SNEGSKA (reference sequence). V shed 7 bases and J shed 7 bases, with 16 bases lying between them. The CDR3 loop reads CSGRKAGGEKLFF. Written as DNA, the CDR3 is TGCAGTGGTAGGAAAGCTGGGGGTGAAAAACTGTTTTTT.

V and J are TRBV24-1 and TRBJ2-1; 9 bases agree with TRBD1. The CDR3 has 16 amino acids. Looked up from germline, CDR1 is KGHDR and CDR2 is SFDVKD. J was trimmed by 9 bases and V by 4 bases; bases with no gene match: 12. The CDR3 region is CATSELPGQGSGEQFF. CDR3 DNA: TGTGCCACCAGTGAGTTACCGGGACAGGGAAGCGGTGAGCAGTTCTTC.

This chain uses TRBV11-1 with TRBJ1-4, with no clear D. The CDR3 runs 17 residues. Looked up from germline, CDR1 is SGHAT and CDR2 is FQDESV (reference sequence). Trimming cost V 5 bases and J 0 bases, with 16 bases left between them. CDR3 in amino acids: CASSPPVPTATNEKLFF. CDR3 nucleotide sequence: TGTGCCAGCAGCCCACCCGTCCCAACTGCAACTAATGAAAAACTGTTTTTT.

The chain employs TRBV29-1 and TRBJ2-1; possibly TRBD1 or TRBD2 for D (5 bases each). Trimming cost V 0 bases and J 9 bases, with 12 bases left between them. In germline, CDR1 is SQVTM, CDR2 ANQGSEA. This CDR3 is built from 13 residues. The CDR3 nucleotides are TGCAGCGTTGAAGACCCGGGACCGCTTGAGCAGTTCTTC. Protein: CSVEDPGPLEQFF.

This clonotype has more than one count but fewer than ten. This chain joins TRBV10-3 and TRBJ2-3, with D possibly being TRBD2 (6 bases). The V gene's germline CDR1 is ENHRY and CDR2 SYGVKD. The germline V and J ends were trimmed by 3 bases and 2 bases, with 12 bases remaining between them. The CDR3 has 15 residues. The CDR3 bases are TGTGCCATCAGTGACACTAGCTACTCCACAGATACGCAGTATTTT. Translated: CAISDTSYSTDTQYF.

The chain employs TRBV4-2 and TRBJ2-7; 10 bases are a match to TRBD2. Germline-derived CDR1 and CDR2 are LGHNA and YNFKEQ. Trimming took 3 bases from V and 1 from J; bases not matched to a gene: 3. CDR3 size: 15 residues. This CDR3 reads CASSQPSGSSYEQYF. The CDR3 nucleotides are TGTGCCAGCAGCCAGCCTAGCGGGAGTTCCTACGAGCAGTACTTC.

V gene TRBV30 combines with J gene TRBJ1-1; D is perhaps TRBD1 (5 bases). This CDR3 comprises 12 residues. CDR1 is GTSNPN, CDR2 SVGIG, per germline (reference sequence). The ends were cut back, 2 bases at V and 6 bases at J, with 10 bases in the middle. CDR3 in DNA: TGTGCCTGGAGTCGAGGGGTCCCTGAAGCTTTCTTT. This sequence encodes CAWSRGVPEAFF.

This chain uses TRBV7-6 with TRBJ2-7; 9 nucleotides line up with TRBD1. With V trimmed by 5 bases and J by 3 bases, 14 bases remained unmatched. Germline V gene lookup returns CDR1 SGHVS and CDR2 FNYEAQ. The CDR3 is 17 amino acids. The chain's CDR3 is CASSDLGVSGQGYEQYF. Written as DNA, the CDR3 is TGTGCCAGCAGCGACCTTGGTGTTTCGGGACAGGGCTACGAGCAGTACTTC.

This clonotype has only one observation. V usage is TRBV20-1 and J usage is TRBJ2-5, with 9 bases matching TRBD2. Germline V gene lookup returns CDR1 DFQATT and CDR2 SNEGSKA (reference sequence). Unmatched junction bases numbered 8, after V lost 5 bases and J lost 1 base. There are 15 residues in the CDR3. The CDR3 region is CSAYGASGAQETQYF. The CDR3 DNA reads as TGCAGTGCTTACGGGGCTAGCGGGGCCCAAGAGACCCAGTACTTC.

The V call is TRBV7-6, the J call TRBJ2-7; D might be TRBD2 (5 bases). The CDR3 totals 13 residues. The germline V gene encodes CDR1 SGHVS and CDR2 FNYEAQ. The CDR3 loop reads CARDLGSSYEQYF. CDR3 nucleotides: TGTGCTAGAGATCTAGGGAGTTCCTACGAGCAGTACTTC. Full variable domain (missing parts from reference TRBV7-6 and TRBJ2-7): GAGVSQSPRYKVTKRGQDVALRCDPISGHVSLYWYRQALGQGPEFLTYFNYEAQQDKSGLPNDRFSAERPEGSISTLTIQRTEQRDSAMYRCARDLGSSYEQYFGPGTRLTVT.

On this clonotype itself: This clone may be a read error of a much larger clone one base away. The genes are TRBV7-3 and TRBJ2-2; D uncertain. Between the trimmed V and J ends, which lost 4 bases and 6 bases, there was a span of 12 bases. Germline-derived CDR1 and CDR2 are SGHTA and FQGTGA. The CDR3 sequence is 14 residues long. The CDR3 region has the DNA TGTGCCAGCAGCTACGTTTTAGGGCCCGGGGAGCTGTTTTTT. This codes for CASSYVLGPGELFF.

The chain is built from TRBV2 and TRBJ2-7, with 13 bases that match TRBD2. The CDR3 totals 17 residues. The trim removed 6 bases at V and 7 bases at J, leaving 15 bases unmatched. Germline V CDR1 and CDR2: SNHLY, FYNNEI. The CDR3: CASRRTSGSYGDNEQYF. The CDR3 region has the DNA TGTGCCAGCAGACGGACTAGCGGGAGTTATGGGGACAATGAGCAGTACTTC.

This clonotype was seen a handful of times. A clone one base away is much larger, so this may be a read error. The chain carries TRBV7-9 and TRBJ1-5, with TRBD1 as a possible D gene (5 bases). V shed 3 bases and J shed 10 bases, with 13 bases lying between them. In germline, CDR1 is SEHNR, CDR2 FQNEAQ (reference sequence). The CDR3 covers 13 residues. DNA for the CDR3: TGTGCCAGCAGCTTGGGGGACTTCCTACCCCAGCATTTT. This translates into CASSLGDFLPQHF.

This chain links TRBV3-1 with TRBJ2-7, with 10 bases fitting TRBD2. The CDR3 consists of 16 residues. Germline values: CDR1 LGHDT, CDR2 YNNKEL (reference sequence). V lost 0 bases, J lost 0 bases, and 2 bases stayed unmatched. Here the CDR3 reads CASSQELAGSSYEQYF. CDR3 sequence (DNA): TGTGCCAGCAGCCAAGAACTAGCGGGGAGCTCCTACGAGCAGTACTTC.

This clonotype was counted once. The CDR3 DNA reads TGTGCCAGCAAGATAGGGGGACACAACACCGGGGAGCTGTTTTTT. Its translation is CASKIGGHNTGELFF. V and J are TRBV2 and TRBJ2-2; weak D call: TRBD1 (6 bases). Trimming shortened V by 7 bases and J by 2 bases, and 14 bases separated the two germline ends. There are 15 residues in the CDR3. CDR1 and CDR2 from the germline V gene are SNHLY and FYNNEI.

This clonotype was seen ten or more times. This chain connects TRBV29-1 to TRBJ1-2; D is possibly TRBD1 (6 bases). The V end was cut by 3 bases, the J end by 6 bases, with 20 bases between. CDR3 length: 15 residues. Germline V CDR1 and CDR2: SQVTM, ANQGSEA. The CDR3 DNA follows: TGCAGCGTTGAGGGGGCAGGGAAATACTTCGATGGCTACACCTTC. This gives the protein CSVEGAGKYFDGYTF.

To note about this clonotype: This may be a read error, as it is one base from a much larger clone. Here the CDR3 omits its conserved ending phenylalanine or tryptophan, so a read error is the likely source. The J gene is TRBJ2-7, the V gene TRBV7-8, with D perhaps assigned TRBD1 or TRBD2 (6 bases each). V was pared by 7 bases and J by 5 bases, with 15 bases between. Germline CDR1 and CDR2: SGHVS and FQNEAQ. The CDR3 has 13 amino acids. For the CDR3, the DNA is TGTGCCAGCACCCCCTGGGGGGCCAACGAGCAGTACTCC. Its translation: CASTPWGANEQYS.

The V call is TRBV20-1, the J call TRBJ2-7, with 7 bases matching TRBD1. V was clipped by 0 bases and J by 2 bases; unmatched bases: 1. The CDR3 loop spans 13 amino acids. Germline lookup yields CDR1 DFQATT and CDR2 SNEGSKA (reference sequence). This chain's CDR3 is CSARDDRAYEQYF. As DNA, the CDR3 is TGCAGTGCTAGAGATGACAGGGCCTACGAGCAGTACTTC.

The rearrangement uses TRBV10-1 and TRBJ2-7; TRBD1 agrees at 11 bases. The germline gives CDR1 WNHNN, CDR2 SYGVQD (reference sequence). The CDR3 totals 15 residues. The V and J ends lost 0 bases and 7 bases, in that order; junction bases with no gene match: 5. The CDR3 bases are TGCGCCAGCAGTGAGTCCGGACAGGGGGCTGGAGAGCAGTACTTC. Its translation: CASSESGQGAGEQYF.

The chain carries TRBV10-2 and TRBJ2-5, with a possible D match to TRBD2 (6 bases). Germline CDR1 WSHSY, CDR2 SAAADI. The CDR3 has 15 residues. Trimming pared 0 bases from V and 2 bases from J, leaving 10 bases between. The CDR3 region has the DNA TGCGCCAGCAGTGAGTCTAGCGGACTACAAGAGACCCAGTACTTC. This codes for CASSESSGLQETQYF.

This clonotype showed up many times. This chain uses TRBV7-9 with TRBJ2-7; 7 positions match TRBD1. Germline trimming cut 2 bases from V and 2 bases from J; bases unmatched to any gene: 6. There are 15 residues in the CDR3. From germline, CDR1 is SEHNR and CDR2 FQNEAQ (reference sequence). The CDR3 loop reads CASSLTDREAYEQYF. CDR3 DNA: TGTGCCAGCAGCTTAACCGACAGGGAAGCCTACGAGCAGTACTTC.

The chain recombines TRBV7-8 with TRBJ1-2, with D possibly matching TRBD1 (6 bases). The CDR3 is made up of 20 amino acids. The V end was cut by 1 base, the J end by 8 bases, with 32 bases between. Germline values: CDR1 SGHVS, CDR2 FQNEAQ. The CDR3 sequence is CASSLGVAGGPREQGLGYTF. CDR3 DNA: TGTGCCAGCAGCTTAGGCGTAGCGGGAGGGCCCCGGGAGCAGGGGTTAGGCTACACCTTC.

This clonotype was seen ten or more times. The chain recombines TRBV10-3 with TRBJ1-4; D gene unclear. The CDR3 has 16 residues. Germline-derived CDR1 and CDR2 are ENHRY and SYGVKD. The V end was cut by 3 bases, the J end by 0 bases, with 11 bases between. The CDR3 is CAISDPTLATNEKLFF. CDR3 DNA: TGTGCCATCAGTGACCCAACCCTTGCAACTAATGAAAAACTGTTTTTT.

This clonotype was counted between two and nine times. The rearrangement uses TRBV24-1 and TRBJ1-5; D may be TRBD1 (5 bases). V was shortened by 7 bases and J by 4 bases, with 7 bases between the two germline ends. CDR1 and CDR2 from the germline V gene are KGHDR and SFDVKD. This CDR3 contains 12 residues. The CDR3 loop reads CATSGGNQPQHF. CDR3 DNA: TGTGCCACCAGCGGGGGGAATCAGCCCCAGCATTTT.

The chain is built from TRBV7-9 and TRBJ1-4, with D unclear. The germline V and J ends were trimmed by 6 bases and 10 bases, with 12 bases remaining between them. CDR3 size: 12 residues. The germline V gene has CDR1 SEHNR and CDR2 FQNEAQ (reference sequence). This CDR3 reads CASRLGDGKLFF. CDR3 coding DNA: TGTGCCAGCAGACTGGGCGATGGAAAACTGTTTTTT.

The chain's CDR3 is CASSLDLSQPQYF. DNA for the CDR3: TGTGCCAGCAGTTTAGACTTGAGTCAGCCCCAGTACTTC. The chain is built from TRBV12-5 and TRBJ2-5, with D unresolved. Germline CDR1 reads LGHNT; CDR2 reads FRNRAP. This CDR3 region has 13 residues.